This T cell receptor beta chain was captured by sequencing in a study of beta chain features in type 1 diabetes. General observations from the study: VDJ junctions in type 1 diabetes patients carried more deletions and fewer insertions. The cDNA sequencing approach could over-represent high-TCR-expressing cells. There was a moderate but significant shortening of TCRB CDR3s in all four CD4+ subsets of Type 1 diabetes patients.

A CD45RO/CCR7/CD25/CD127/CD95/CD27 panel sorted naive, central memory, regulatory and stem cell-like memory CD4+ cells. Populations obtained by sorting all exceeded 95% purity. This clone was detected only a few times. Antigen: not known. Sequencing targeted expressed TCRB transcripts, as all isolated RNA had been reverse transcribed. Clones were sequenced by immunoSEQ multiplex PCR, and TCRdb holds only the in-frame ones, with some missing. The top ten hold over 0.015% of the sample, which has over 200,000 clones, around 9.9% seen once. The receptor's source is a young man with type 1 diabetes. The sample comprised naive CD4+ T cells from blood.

DNA of the CDR3: TGCGCCAGCAGCCAGGCTATGGGTACAGACAACAATGAGCAGTTCTTC. This encodes CASSQAMGTDNNEQFF. The V and J genes are TRBV4-1 and TRBJ2-1; D not resolved. The V end lost 3 bases, the J end lost 5 bases, and 17 bases lay between the germline ends. Germline CDR1 is MGHRA and CDR2 is YSYEKL. The CDR3 has 16 amino acids.